Listed here are 10 T cell receptor beta chains from one sample, sequenced in a study of vaccination and CD4 T cells after COVID-19. Scientists ran DNA taken from cultured CD4+ T cells through the Oncomine TCR Beta short-read assay for sequencing. One entry per CDR3 protein, called by TCRdb with MiXCR from the PCR reads. The sample shows around 15,000 distinct CDR3 sequences, roughly 66% of them seen only once. These receptors have no identified antigens. Treatment denoted: approximately 11-day PBMC culture with coronavirus spike peptide pools or control peptides (ViraFEST assay). Material for sequencing was CD4+ T cells from blood, cultured in vitro. The receptors here all came from a human donor who had recovered from COVID-19.

This clonotype was seen more than once but under ten times. This sequence joins TRBV19 and TRBJ1-5; the D is unclear. V lost 3 bases and J lost 5, with 11 bases in between. The CDR3 length is 14 residues. Germline CDR1 and CDR2: LNHDA and SQIVND (reference sequence). The CDR3 spells CASSIRQSDQPQHF. The CDR3 DNA reads TGTGCCAGTAGTATCCGGCAGTCAGATCAGCCCCAGCATTTT.

This rearrangement joins TRBV20-1 to TRBJ2-1; D possibly corresponds to TRBD2 (5 bases). Trimming removed 0 bases from V and 1 base from J, with 13 bases in between. Germline lookup yields CDR1 DFQATT and CDR2 SNEGSKA (reference sequence). The CDR3 has 16 amino acids. The CDR3 here is CSARDPGTASYNEQFF. DNA of the CDR3: TGCAGTGCTAGAGACCCGGGAACAGCATCCTACAATGAGCAGTTCTTC.

The V call is TRBV30, the J call TRBJ2-2, with D maybe TRBD2 (5 bases). From germline, CDR1 is GTSNPN and CDR2 SVGIG (reference sequence). This CDR3 has 14 residues. V shed 2 bases and J shed 5 bases, with 12 bases lying between them. The CDR3 here is CAWSRGMGTGELFF. As DNA, the CDR3 is TGTGCCTGGAGTCGAGGGATGGGTACCGGGGAGCTGTTTTTT.

The rearrangement uses TRBV7-9 and TRBJ1-6, with TRBD1 as a possible D gene (5 bases). Per the germline V gene, CDR1 is SEHNR and CDR2 is FQNEAQ (reference sequence). The CDR3 runs to 17 residues. Deletions cut 4 bases from V and 7 bases from J, with 20 bases between. DNA of the CDR3: TGTGCCAGCAGCTCGACCGGGGGATTATCTAACAATTCACCCCTCCACTTT. This encodes CASSSTGGLSNNSPLHF.

The chain is built from TRBV6-2 or TRBV6-3 and TRBJ1-5; D uncertain. CDR1 MNHEY and CDR2 SVGEGT come from the germline V gene. With 6 bases removed from V and 4 bases from J, the gap between germline ends came to 7 bases. The length of the CDR3 is 12 residues. The CDR3 DNA reads TGTGCCAGCAGCCGTAGTAATCAGCCCCAGCATTTT. Amino acid sequence: CASSRSNQPQHF.

In this sample, this clonotype turned up a few times. This sequence joins TRBV20-1 and TRBJ2-2, with 11 bases fitting TRBD1. From germline, CDR1 is DFQATT and CDR2 SNEGSKA (reference sequence). J gave up 1 base and V 0 bases, and 7 bases lay outside the gene matches. The CDR3 contains 18 residues. The CDR3 bases are TGCAGTGCTAGAGACCTAAGGACAGGGGGCAGGAACACCGGGGAGCTGTTTTTT. It translates to CSARDLRTGGRNTGELFF.

V is TRBV12-3 or TRBV12-4 and J is TRBJ2-7, with 7 bases lining up with TRBD1. This CDR3 contains 15 residues. Germline trimming cut 6 bases from V and 0 bases from J; bases unmatched to any gene: 8. This chain's CDR3 is CASSRAGDSSYEQYF. As DNA, the CDR3 is TGTGCCAGCAGCCGGGCAGGGGACAGCTCCTACGAGCAGTACTTC.

The CDR3 DNA follows: TGCAGTGGTCTACAGGGTAACACCGGGGAGCTGTTTTTT. Its protein product is CSGLQGNTGELFF. V gene TRBV20-1 combines with J gene TRBJ2-2, with D tentatively TRBD1 (6 bases). The germline V gene has CDR1 DFQATT and CDR2 SNEGSKA (reference sequence). V shed 7 bases and J shed 2 bases, with 11 bases lying between them. The CDR3 covers 13 residues.

The V gene is TRBV20-1, the J gene TRBJ2-2; either TRBD1 or TRBD2 may fit D (6 bases each). This CDR3 region has 14 residues. The V end lost 5 bases, the J end lost 4 bases, and 14 bases lay between the germline ends. The germline CDR1 and CDR2 sequences are DFQATT and SNEGSKA (reference sequence). The CDR3 nucleotides read TGCAGTGCTCTGCTGGGGGGCTCCACCGGGGAGCTGTTTTTT. Its protein product is CSALLGGSTGELFF.

V and J are TRBV6-1 and TRBJ2-3, with TRBD2 identical over 11 bases. Germline CDR1 MNHNS, CDR2 SASEGT. With V trimmed by 7 bases and J by 0 bases, 18 bases remained unmatched. This CDR3 region has 20 residues. This chain's CDR3 is CASNLTEPGLADHSTDTQYF. The CDR3 DNA follows: TGTGCCAGCAACCTTACCGAACCGGGACTAGCGGATCATAGCACAGATACGCAGTATTTT.